Shown below are 28 T cell receptor beta chains from a single sample sequenced in a study of blood T cell repertoires in COVID-19. Assay used: immunoSEQ multiplex PCR; TCRdb lists only in-frame clones, some missing. The table includes around 290,000 clones, 88% detected once. Sequencing used PBMCs or T cells enriched from blood (not recorded which). The source of these receptors is a woman in her fifties or sixties in a cohort exposed to, infected with or recovered from COVID-19 (not recorded which).

The gene calls are TRBV13 and TRBJ2-7; tentative D call: TRBD2 (6 bases). The CDR3 loop spans 13 amino acids. V gave up 5 bases and J gave up 3 bases, with 11 bases separating them. CDR1 is PRHDT, CDR2 FYEKMQ, per germline (reference sequence). DNA of the CDR3: TGTGCCAGCAGCACCGGGAGAGGCTACGAGCAGTACTTC. Translated: CASSTGRGYEQYF.

This clone was seen a single time. V is TRBV19 and J is TRBJ1-3; 7 bases align to TRBD1. Unmatched junction bases numbered 4, after V lost 6 bases and J lost 2 bases. The CDR3 length is 14 residues. Germline V gives CDR1 LNHDA, CDR2 SQIVND (reference sequence). The CDR3: CASRAQGTGNTIYF. The CDR3 coding sequence is TGTGCCAGTAGGGCACAGGGGACTGGAAACACCATATATTTT.

V usage is TRBV11-1 and J usage is TRBJ1-1; TRBD1 matches 8 bases. CDR1 SGHAT and CDR2 FQDESV come from the germline V gene (reference sequence). V shed 6 bases, J shed 4 bases, and the junction held 7 bases outside the gene matches. This CDR3 region has 14 residues. The CDR3 bases are TGTGCCAGCAGAAACCCAGGGGGCGGCACTGAAGCTTTCTTT. Amino acids: CASRNPGGGTEAFF.

The chain uses TRBV5-1 and TRBJ2-3, with 15 bases lining up with TRBD2. Germline V gene lookup returns CDR1 SGHRS and CDR2 YFSETQ. The CDR3 extends over 16 amino acids. Trimming removed 0 bases from V and 6 bases from J; junction bases left unmatched: 2. CDR3 coding DNA: TGCGCCAGCAGCTTGGATGGGACTAGCGGGAGGGATACGCAGTATTTT. Translating it yields CASSLDGTSGRDTQYF. Together with reference TRBV5-1 and TRBJ2-3, the CDR3 gives the full variable domain: KAGVTQTPRYLIKTRGQQVTLSCSPISGHRSVSWYQQTPGQGLQFLFEYFSETQRNKGNFPGRFSGRQFSNSRSEMNVSTLELGDSALYLCASSLDGTSGRDTQYFGPGTRLTVL.

The V gene is TRBV5-4, the J gene TRBJ2-5; 11 nucleotides line up with TRBD2. This CDR3 has 16 amino acids. V trimming: 0 bases; J trimming: 1 base; junction bases outside the gene matches: 2. Looked up from germline, CDR1 is SGHNT and CDR2 is YYREEE (reference sequence). The CDR3 DNA reads as TGTGCCAGCAGCTTGGGACTAGCGGGAACCCAAGAGACCCAGTACTTC. The encoded protein is CASSLGLAGTQETQYF.

J is TRBJ1-3 and V is TRBV7-8; no clear D gene. Trimming left V 1 base short and J 0 bases short, with 10 bases between. This CDR3 is 16 amino acids long. The germline V gene encodes CDR1 SGHVS and CDR2 FQNEAQ. CDR3 sequence: CASSLESAYSGNTIYF. The CDR3 DNA follows: TGTGCCAGCAGCTTAGAATCAGCGTACTCTGGAAACACCATATATTTT.

This clone has just one count. V usage is TRBV28 and J usage is TRBJ1-6, with 8 bases that match TRBD1. J lost 7 bases, V lost 6 bases, and 11 bases had no gene match. The germline gives CDR1 MDHEN, CDR2 SYDVKM. The CDR3 totals 16 residues. CDR3 bases: TGTGCCAGCAGGTTTTCTAGGCCAGGGGGCAATTCACCCCTCCACTTT. Its translation: CASRFSRPGGNSPLHF.

The chain combines TRBV28 with TRBJ1-1, with D unresolved. CDR1 and CDR2 (germline): MDHEN, SYDVKM. Deletions cut 10 bases from V and 11 bases from J, with 26 bases between. The length of the CDR3 is 14 residues. The CDR3 nucleotides read TGTGCCACCCACGCCACTTCCCCAGGTTTAGAGGCTTTCTTT. Amino acid sequence: CATHATSPGLEAFF. The full variable domain, with the rest looked up from reference TRBV28 and TRBJ1-1, is DVKVTQSSRYLVKRTGEKVFLECVQDMDHENMFWYRQDPGLGLRLIYFSYDVKMKEKGDIPEGYSVSREKKERFSLILESASTNQTSMYLCATHATSPGLEAFFGQGTRLTVV.

This rearrangement joins TRBV7-3 to TRBJ2-1, with 11 bases aligning to TRBD2. With 4 bases clipped from V and 3 bases from J, the junction kept 5 bases outside the gene matches. The CDR3 has 16 residues. Germline CDR1 reads SGHTA; CDR2 reads FQGTGA. CDR3 loop: CASSSLGTSGYNEQFF. CDR3 coding DNA: TGTGCCAGCAGCTCGCTCGGGACTAGCGGCTACAATGAGCAGTTCTTC.

This rearrangement joins TRBV28 to TRBJ1-2; D remains unclear. V lost 10 bases, J lost 4 bases, and 16 bases lay in between. The CDR3 is made up of 13 amino acids. CDR1 and CDR2 from the germline V gene are MDHEN and SYDVKM. This chain's CDR3 is CATRGGLGYGYTF. The CDR3 region has the DNA TGTGCCACCAGAGGAGGGTTAGGCTATGGCTACACCTTC.

The chain recombines TRBV5-4 with TRBJ2-7; D is possibly TRBD2 (6 bases). CDR1 and CDR2 from the germline V gene are SGHNT and YYREEE (reference sequence). V dropped 7 bases and J dropped 2 bases, with 16 bases sitting between them. This CDR3 comprises 14 residues. The CDR3 spells CASALYSGAYEQYF. CDR3 in DNA: TGTGCCAGCGCCTTATATTCGGGAGCCTACGAGCAGTACTTC.

This chain connects TRBV9 to TRBJ2-7; D possibly corresponds to TRBD2 (5 bases). CDR1 is SGDLS and CDR2 is YYNGEE in the germline V gene. V dropped 0 bases and J dropped 2 bases, with 9 bases sitting between them. The CDR3 runs to 14 residues. Here the CDR3 reads CASSVVAGTYEQYF. The CDR3 DNA sequence: TGTGCCAGCAGCGTAGTCGCGGGTACCTACGAGCAGTACTTC.

The CDR3 nucleotides are TGTGCCAGCAGCTTGGAAGCGGGAGGGGGGGGTAATGAGCAGTTCTTC. Translated, it gives CASSLEAGGGGNEQFF. This rearrangement joins TRBV5-8 to TRBJ2-1; TRBD2 agrees at 10 bases. Germline CDR1 is SGHTS and CDR2 is YDEGEE. This CDR3 has 16 residues. The V gene end was trimmed by 0 bases and the J gene end by 7 bases; junction bases not matched to a gene: 7.

The chain couples TRBV15 to TRBJ2-3, with a weak D call TRBD1 (6 bases). The CDR3 loop spans 17 amino acids. Germline V gives CDR1 LNHNV, CDR2 YYDKDF (reference sequence). The V end lost 5 bases, the J end lost 1 base, and 19 bases lay between the germline ends. CDR3 sequence reads: CATSPQKQGWRTDTQYF. Written as DNA, the CDR3 is TGTGCCACCAGCCCACAAAAACAGGGTTGGCGCACAGATACGCAGTATTTT.

The genes are TRBV19 and TRBJ1-1; maybe TRBD1 (5 bases). The V and J ends lost 5 bases and 1 base respectively, with 14 bases between them. This CDR3 has 15 residues. Germline CDR1 is LNHDA and CDR2 is SQIVND (reference sequence). CDR3 in amino acids: CASSSTRVGNTEAFF. The CDR3 region has the DNA TGTGCCAGTAGTTCCACCAGGGTCGGGAACACTGAAGCTTTCTTT.

This clone occurred a few times. The chain carries TRBV5-1 and TRBJ2-1; the D gene is possibly TRBD1 (5 bases). The V end lost 1 base, the J end lost 0 bases, and 8 bases lay between the germline ends. The CDR3 has 15 residues. The germline V gene has CDR1 SGHRS and CDR2 YFSETQ. CDR3 in DNA: TGCGCCAGCAGCTTGCAGGGTTACTCCTACAATGAGCAGTTCTTC. Protein product: CASSLQGYSYNEQFF.

This chain joins TRBV28 and TRBJ1-1, with 7 bases fitting TRBD1. This CDR3 has 15 amino acids. Trimming at V came to 8 bases and at J to 3 bases, leaving 12 bases not matched to a gene. Germline V gives CDR1 MDHEN, CDR2 SYDVKM. CDR3 nucleotides: TGTGCCAGCCCCGACAGGGCGGGTCTGCACACTGAAGCTTTCTTT. It is translated as CASPDRAGLHTEAFF.

The V and J genes are TRBV3-1 (or the pseudogene TRBV3-2) and TRBJ1-6; D is possibly TRBD1 (5 bases). The CDR3 is made up of 15 amino acids. CDR1 is LGHDT, CDR2 YNNKEL, per germline (reference sequence). V lost 0 bases, J lost 8 bases, and 11 bases lay in between. Here the CDR3 reads CASSQDGGSYSPLHF. DNA of the CDR3: TGTGCCAGCAGCCAAGACGGGGGATCTTATTCACCCCTCCACTTT.

This rearrangement joins TRBV20-1 to TRBJ1-2; D unresolved. CDR3 size: 13 residues. V lost 3 bases, J lost 2 bases, and 10 bases lay in between. Germline-derived CDR1 and CDR2 are DFQATT and SNEGSKA (reference sequence). In DNA, the CDR3 is TGCAGTGCTAGTCACAGAGAAAACTATGGCTACACCTTC. Amino acids: CSASHRENYGYTF.

This chain uses TRBV6-6 with TRBJ2-3, with D perhaps TRBD2 (6 bases). CDR3 size: 13 residues. Germline V lookup: CDR1 MNHNY, CDR2 SVGAGI (reference sequence). Trimming took 10 bases from V and 3 from J, leaving 14 bases between them. The CDR3 DNA sequence: TGTGCCACCTCTTGGGACTCGACAGATACGCAGTATTTT. This translates into CATSWDSTDTQYF.

The rearrangement uses TRBV27 and TRBJ2-1, with TRBD2 matching over 9 bases. Trimming took 4 bases from V and 3 from J; bases not matched to a gene: 1. There are 14 residues in the CDR3. The germline gives CDR1 MNHEY, CDR2 SMNVEV (reference sequence). DNA for the CDR3: TGTGCCAGCAGTTATAGCGGGAGCTACAATGAGCAGTTCTTC. This gives the protein CASSYSGSYNEQFF.

The rearrangement uses TRBV28 and TRBJ1-2, with TRBD1 matching 7 bases. Germline trimming cut 6 bases from V and 5 bases from J; bases unmatched to any gene: 12. Germline V CDR1 and CDR2: MDHEN, SYDVKM. This CDR3 comprises 15 residues. This chain's CDR3 is CASSPTRTGSYGYTF. CDR3 sequence (DNA): TGTGCCAGCAGCCCCACCCGGACAGGCAGTTATGGCTACACCTTC.

This clone was detected only once. This rearrangement joins TRBV10-3 to TRBJ1-3; weak D call: TRBD1 (6 bases). V gave up 10 bases and J gave up 0 bases, with 16 bases separating them. The germline V gene has CDR1 ENHRY and CDR2 SYGVKD. The CDR3 length is 15 residues. CDR3 in amino acids: CATAGDRTSGNTIYF. CDR3 nucleotides: TGTGCCACCGCCGGAGACAGGACCTCTGGAAACACCATATATTTT.

This clone was detected once. V is TRBV28 and J is TRBJ1-3; 8 bases match TRBD1. The CDR3 loop spans 15 amino acids. CDR1 MDHEN and CDR2 SYDVKM come from the germline V gene. With V trimmed by 6 bases and J by 3 bases, 7 bases remained unmatched. This chain's CDR3 is CASSRTGTYGNTIYF. The DNA of the CDR3 is TGTGCCAGCAGCCGGACAGGGACTTATGGAAACACCATATATTTT.

V usage is TRBV7-2 and J usage is TRBJ2-7; D uncertain. This CDR3 is 12 amino acids long. CDR1 and CDR2 from the germline V gene are SGHTA and FQGNSA. V lost 1 base and J lost 6, with 7 bases in between. CDR3 sequence (DNA): TGTGCCAGCAGCTTAGACAGCCGCGAGCAGTACTTC. Its translation: CASSLDSREQYF.

The rearrangement uses TRBV14 and TRBJ2-7, with D unclear. CDR1 is SGHDN, CDR2 FVKESK, per germline. V shed 6 bases and J shed 0 bases, with 6 bases lying between them. The CDR3 is made up of 12 amino acids. CDR3 amino acids: CASSPSSYEQYF. The CDR3 DNA is TGTGCCAGCAGTCCCAGCTCCTACGAGCAGTACTTC.

The chain employs TRBV28 and TRBJ1-5; a weak D match, TRBD1 (5 bases). The germline V gene encodes CDR1 MDHEN and CDR2 SYDVKM. The length of the CDR3 is 14 residues. V lost 2 bases, J lost 5 bases, and 10 bases lay in between. The CDR3 loop is CASSLSAGYQPQHF. CDR3 DNA: TGTGCCAGCAGTTTAAGTGCAGGGTATCAGCCCCAGCATTTT.

The V gene is TRBV28, the J gene TRBJ2-3; the D gene is possibly TRBD2 (6 bases). The CDR3 spans 15 residues. Trimming pared 3 bases from V and 5 bases from J, leaving 15 bases between. Germline CDR1 MDHEN, CDR2 SYDVKM. This chain's CDR3 is CASSLIAVTQDTQYF. The CDR3 bases are TGTGCCAGCAGTTTGATAGCGGTAACCCAAGATACGCAGTATTTT. Based on the CDR3 plus reference TRBV28 and TRBJ2-3, the full variable domain is DVKVTQSSRYLVKRTGEKVFLECVQDMDHENMFWYRQDPGLGLRLIYFSYDVKMKEKGDIPEGYSVSREKKERFSLILESASTNQTSMYLCASSLIAVTQDTQYFGPGTRLTVL.